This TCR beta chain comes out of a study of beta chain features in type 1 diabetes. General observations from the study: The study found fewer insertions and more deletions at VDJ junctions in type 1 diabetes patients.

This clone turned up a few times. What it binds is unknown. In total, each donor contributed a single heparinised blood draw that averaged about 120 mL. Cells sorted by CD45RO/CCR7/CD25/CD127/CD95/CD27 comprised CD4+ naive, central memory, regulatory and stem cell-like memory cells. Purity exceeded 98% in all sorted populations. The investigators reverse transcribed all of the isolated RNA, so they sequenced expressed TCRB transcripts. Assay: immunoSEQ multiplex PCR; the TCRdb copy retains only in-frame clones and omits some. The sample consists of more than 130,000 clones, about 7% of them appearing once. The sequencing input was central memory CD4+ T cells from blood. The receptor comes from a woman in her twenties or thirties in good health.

The CDR3 bases are TGTGCCAGCAGTATCGGTCACTCGGGGGAGACCCAGTACTTC. Translating it yields CASSIGHSGETQYF. This chain uses TRBV2 with TRBJ2-5; D is possibly TRBD2 (5 bases). CDR1 SNHLY and CDR2 FYNNEI come from the germline V gene. This CDR3 region has 14 residues. Trimming shortened V by 5 bases and J by 5 bases, and 15 bases separated the two germline ends.